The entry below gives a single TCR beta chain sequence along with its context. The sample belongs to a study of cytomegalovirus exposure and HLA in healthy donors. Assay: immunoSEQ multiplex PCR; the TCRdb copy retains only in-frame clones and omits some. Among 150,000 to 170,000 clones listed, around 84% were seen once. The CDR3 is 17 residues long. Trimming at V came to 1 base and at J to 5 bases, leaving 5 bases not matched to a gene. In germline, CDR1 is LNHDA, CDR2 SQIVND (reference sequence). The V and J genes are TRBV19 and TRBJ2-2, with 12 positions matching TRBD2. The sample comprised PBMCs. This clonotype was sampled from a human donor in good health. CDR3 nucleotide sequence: TGTGCCAGTAGTATAGGGCTAGCGGGAGGGCGGACCGGGGAGCTGTTTTTT. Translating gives CASSIGLAGGRTGELFF.